This TCR beta chain was sequenced during a study of T cells after yellow fever vaccination. Whole-study findings and limits: Booster sampling recovered most clones from primary vaccination (96% CD4, approximately 88% CD8).

Note on this clonotype: The target antigen is unknown.

TCRdb re-called the 5' RACE reads with MiXCR, one entry per CDR3 protein. This sample carries around 100,000 distinct CDR3 sequences, 8.4% of them seen once, and the ten largest clones take roughly 27%. This CDR3 contains 12 residues. V shed 1 base and J shed 10 bases, with 8 bases lying between them. Germline CDR1 SNHLY, CDR2 FYNNEI. The chain carries TRBV2 and TRBJ2-1; D is ambiguous. This receptor was taken from a man aged 25 to 45 who received the YFV17D yellow fever vaccine. The sequences come from CD8+ T cells sorted from PBMCs, collected 45 days after the yellow fever booster vaccination. CDR3 amino acids: CASSEVGPEQFF. CDR3 nucleotides: TGTGCCAGCAGTGAAGTGGGCCCCGAGCAGTTCTTC.